A single T cell receptor (beta chain) is shown here with its context. Trimming left V 3 bases short and J 0 bases short, with 10 bases between. CDR3 length: 14 amino acids. Per the germline V gene, CDR1 is SGDLS and CDR2 is YYNGEE. Generated by immunoSEQ multiplex PCR, the TCRdb table keeps only in-frame clones and is missing some. The table has about 88,000 clones, almost 85% seen once; the top ten hold around 10%. The data stem from a study of cytomegalovirus exposure and HLA in healthy donors. The receptor comes from a woman aged 18-29 years in good health and CMV-seropositive. The rearrangement joins TRBV9 to TRBJ2-7; D possibly corresponds to TRBD2 (6 bases). Specimen: PBMCs. This chain's CDR3 is CASSETSSSYEQYF. In DNA form, the CDR3 reads TGTGCCAGCAGCGAGACTAGTTCCTCCTACGAGCAGTACTTC. The complete variable domain, with remaining parts taken from reference TRBV9 and TRBJ2-7, reads DSGVTQTPKHLITATGQRVTLRCSPRSGDLSVYWYQQSLDQGLQFLIQYYNGEERAKGNILERFSAQQFPDLHSELNLSSLELGDSALYFCASSETSSSYEQYFGPGTRLTVT.